This entry features one TCR beta chain sequence. As yet, its antigen is unknown. This record comes from a study of T cells expressing NK-cell markers. General study findings and limits: The HCMV specificity of the expanded NKG2C+ T cell clones stayed unresolved.

TCRdb reprocessed the 5' RACE reads and keeps a single row for each CDR3 protein, giving no DNA. The sample table sets out approximately 550,000 distinct CDR3 sequences. The CDR3 is made up of 16 amino acids. Germline V lookup: CDR1 LGHDT, CDR2 YNNKEL (reference sequence). This TCR was sampled from a man between 18 and 29 years old in good health. Material: blood T cells: a sorted CD56 or NKG2C T cell subset, CD4+ or CD8+ T cells, or bulk PBMC T cells (not recorded which). The V call is TRBV3-1, the J call TRBJ1-1; TCRdb returns TRBD1, unconfirmable since there is no DNA. The CDR3 region is CASSQPPGQGRTEAFF.